This T cell receptor beta chain was profiled in a study of identical twins. The germline gives CDR1 WSHSY, CDR2 SAAADI. This CDR3 comprises 15 residues. J lost 7 bases, V lost 6 bases, and 14 bases had no gene match. This clonotype appeared a few times. TCRdb fed the 5' RACE reads into MiXCR, producing one record per CDR3 protein. In the table there are 1.5 million to 2 million distinct CDR3 sequences, about 31% of which are singletons. This TCR came from a newborn girl in good health. Sequenced sample: cord blood. The chain combines TRBV10-2 with TRBJ2-5, with 7 bases identical to TRBD2. The CDR3 region is CASSRDYGRKGTQYF. The CDR3 DNA sequence: TGCGCCAGCAGCCGGGACTACGGTCGTAAAGGGACCCAGTACTTC.